This TCR beta chain was recorded in a study of blood T cells in healthy people across ages. This clonotype was detected ten times or more. Its target is unknown. Germline V gene sequence: CDR1 WSHSY, CDR2 SAAADI. There are 15 residues in the CDR3. Between the trimmed V and J ends, which lost 5 bases and 0 bases, there was a span of 13 bases. Findings and caveats of the study: Older individuals had lower TCR beta diversity per million T cells (the decline was roughly linear). Any changes in expanded clonotypes were possibly confounded, as donor CMV status remained unknown.

Next came a second PCR, run for roughly 6 to 11 cycles, which used a sample-barcoded 5' primer along with a J-beta primer mix. Through a template-switch adaptor with 12 random nucleotides, each cDNA molecule received a tag. TCRdb analysed the 5' RACE reads with MiXCR anew, one entry per CDR3 protein. Of 1.5 million to 2 million distinct CDR3 sequences detected, 28% appear once; the ten largest clones hold about 7.7%. This receptor was obtained from a woman younger than 45 in good health. The source material was blood. The chain carries TRBV10-2 and TRBJ2-5; TRBD1 or TRBD2 may be the D gene (6 bases each). The CDR3 sequence: CASSRQEGHQETQYF. CDR3 in DNA: TGCGCCAGCAGTCGACAGGAGGGACACCAAGAGACCCAGTACTTC.